A selection of T cell receptor beta chains follows, all from one sample in a study of T cell repertoires in aging, cancer and after chemotherapy. Via MiXCR, TCRdb re-called the multiplex PCR reads, giving one row per CDR3 protein. Of thousands of distinct CDR3 sequences in the sample, about 29% were seen once. Sequences were obtained from blood. Receptor source: a human donor with a blood cancer. The donor label of this sample is uncertain. CDR3s include the opening cysteine and the closing phenylalanine or tryptophan.

j_call v_call cdr3_aa
TRBJ1-6 TRBV5-6 CASSLGDKTNSPLHF
TRBJ1-1 TRBV19 CASRGSLNTEAFF
TRBJ1-1 TRBV19 CASKRPGLDTEAFF
TRBJ2-3 TRBV18 CASSPYVSAGVTDTQYF
TRBJ2-5 TRBV5-5 CASSLDRTQETQYF
TRBJ2-7 TRBV7-2 CASSPTGYEQYF
TRBJ2-7 TRBV19 CASSIRTGPYEQYF
TRBJ2-7 TRBV6-2/TRBV6-3 CASATGVDEQYF
TRBJ1-1 TRBV19 CASNHKWRNSEAFF
TRBJ1-5 TRBV19 CASSIGQGNYQPQHF
TRBJ1-5 TRBV6-5 CASTNRVEPQHF
TRBJ2-4 TRBV5-5 CASSLTGIAKNIQYF
TRBJ1-1 TRBV27 CASTSRGRQAEAFF
TRBJ2-7 TRBV4-2 CASSQAGGGRYEQYF
TRBJ2-6 TRBV18 CASSPVWDGGSGANVLTF
TRBJ2-7 TRBV27 CASSLSAVPGEQYF
TRBJ1-2 TRBV27 CASSLEAAGDNYGYTF
TRBJ1-1 TRBV5-5 CASSLGPRREHGAFF
TRBJ1-4 TRBV19 CASSPLRFATNEKLFF
TRBJ2-2 TRBV19 CASSITGPGELFF
TRBJ2-5 TRBV12-3/TRBV12-4 CASSLSWDRETQYF
TRBJ2-7 TRBV14 CASSQPIGTTYEQYF
TRBJ2-2 TRBV6-6 CASSSVTGELFF
TRBJ2-7 TRBV5-1 CASSLEGYPYEQYF
TRBJ2-7 TRBV7-2 CASRGQNYEQYF
TRBJ2-1 TRBV6-5 CATLRWPNEQFF
TRBJ1-2 TRBV12-3/TRBV12-4 CASSFTGNYGYTF
TRBJ2-1 TRBV13 CASSEELFTRSYNEQFF
TRBJ2-1 TRBV12-3/TRBV12-4 CASSSTGGRYNEQFF
TRBJ2-7 TRBV12-3/TRBV12-4 CASSFSGTDTYEQYF
TRBJ1-1 TRBV29-1 CSVTPGNTEAFF
TRBJ2-7 TRBV6-5 CASSYSAGYEQYF
TRBJ1-2 TRBV6-1 CASFPEKGGSYGYTF
TRBJ2-7 TRBV28 CASTNVLGGQYF
TRBJ1-1 TRBV6-5 CASSQGRANTEAFF
TRBJ2-1 TRBV5-6 CASRFNGRGGLYNEQFF
TRBJ2-1 TRBV13 CASSLVSNNEQFF
TRBJ1-4 TRBV5-5 CASSLAGGEGKLFF
TRBJ2-1 TRBV6-2/TRBV6-3 CASSWWANLLANEQFF
TRBJ2-3 TRBV19 CASSLVASGASTDTQYF
TRBJ1-6 TRBV14 CASSQDGSPNSPLHF
TRBJ2-5 TRBV6-4 CASSAASGGQETQYF
TRBJ2-6 TRBV4-1 CASSREDSGANVLTF
TRBJ2-3 TRBV5-1 CASSKALDTQYF
TRBJ2-1 TRBV20-1 CSAITGGYNEQFF
TRBJ2-5 TRBV27 CASSHTGAEETQYF
TRBJ2-1 TRBV27 CASRGDGTSYNEQFF
TRBJ2-7 TRBV12-3/TRBV12-4 CASSPSDRVVTYEQYF
TRBJ1-2 TRBV6-1 CASSEASYWLGTGTNYGYTF
TRBJ2-2 TRBV6-2/TRBV6-3 CASSWGQGSTGELFF
TRBJ2-2 TRBV5-6 CASSRVSRVTSNTGELFF
TRBJ2-7 TRBV27 CASRPGTGRYEQYF